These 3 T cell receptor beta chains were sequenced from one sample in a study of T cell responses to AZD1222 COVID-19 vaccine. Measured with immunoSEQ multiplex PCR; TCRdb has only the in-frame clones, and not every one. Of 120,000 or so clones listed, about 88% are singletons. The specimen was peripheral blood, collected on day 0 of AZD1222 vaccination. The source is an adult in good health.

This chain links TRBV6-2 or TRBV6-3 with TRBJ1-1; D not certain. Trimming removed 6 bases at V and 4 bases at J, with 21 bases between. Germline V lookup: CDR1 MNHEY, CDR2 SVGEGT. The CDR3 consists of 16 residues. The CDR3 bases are TGTGCCAGCAGGTACCCGGGTCCCCGGGCCGCCACTGAAGCTTTCTTT. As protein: CASRYPGPRAATEAFF.

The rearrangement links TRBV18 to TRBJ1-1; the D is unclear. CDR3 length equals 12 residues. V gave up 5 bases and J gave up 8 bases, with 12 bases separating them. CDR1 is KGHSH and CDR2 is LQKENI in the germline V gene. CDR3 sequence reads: CASSFGVEEAFF. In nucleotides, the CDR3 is TGTGCCAGCTCATTCGGGGTGGAGGAAGCTTTCTTT.

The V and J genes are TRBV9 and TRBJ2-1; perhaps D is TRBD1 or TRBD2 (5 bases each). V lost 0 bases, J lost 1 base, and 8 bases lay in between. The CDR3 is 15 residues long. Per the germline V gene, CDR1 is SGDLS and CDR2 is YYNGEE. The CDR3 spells CASSVGDASYNEQFF. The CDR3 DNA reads TGTGCCAGCAGCGTAGGGGACGCGTCCTACAATGAGCAGTTCTTC.